The source of this T cell receptor beta chain is a study of naive and memory T cell subsets. The beta constant-region primer was an equimolar mix of two oligonucleotides covering TRBC1 and TRBC2. Four rounds of PCR amplified the ligated cDNA using nested alpha and beta constant-region primers plus SP2. Each CDR3 protein is one row after TCRdb ran MiXCR on the UMI-ligation and nested PCR reads. The table lists over 130,000 distinct CDR3 sequences, around 21% of them singletons. About this clonotype: The antigen is not known.

Cells stained for CD3, CD4, CD8, CD45RA and CD27 were sorted into four subsets. Study-wide findings and caveats: Especially in CD8 cells, naive repertoires contained a few larger clonotypes, possibly CD45RA-re-expressing memory cells. In naive cells, over 95% of TCR sequences were seen only once. TCR counts from RNA may reflect activation-linked expression changes.

This CDR3 spans 15 amino acids. The V end lost 4 bases, the J end lost 0 bases, and 10 bases lay between the germline ends. From germline, CDR1 is MNHEY and CDR2 SVGAGI. Source material: naive CD8+ T cells from blood. The chain joins TRBV6-5 to TRBJ2-1, with D unclear. The sequence was obtained from a human donor in good health. CDR3 DNA: TGTGCCAGCAGTTCCCCGGTGAGCTCCTACAATGAGCAGTTCTTC. Protein: CASSSPVSSYNEQFF.